This T cell receptor beta chain was retrieved from a study of blood T cell repertoires in COVID-19. The assay was immunoSEQ multiplex PCR, and TCRdb's table has in-frame clones only and misses some. The data hold 140,000 or so clones, with about 82% observed a single time. Between the trimmed V and J ends, which lost 0 bases and 7 bases, there was a span of 14 bases. This CDR3 is built from 15 residues. Germline CDR1 is LNHNV and CDR2 is YYDKDF (reference sequence). This sequence joins TRBV15 and TRBJ2-3; tentative D call: TRBD2 (5 bases). The receptor comes from a woman aged 40 to 49 who had recovered from COVID-19. Sequenced material: PBMCs or T cells enriched from blood (not recorded which). The CDR3 spells CATSRDLTSGNTQYF. In nucleotides, the CDR3 is TGTGCCACCAGCAGAGATCTGACCTCGGGGAATACGCAGTATTTT.